This entry lists 10 T cell receptor beta chains sequenced from one sample in a study of blood T cell repertoires in COVID-19. This table comes from immunoSEQ multiplex PCR, and its TCRdb copy is limited to in-frame clones, with some not included. The sample lists 65,000 to 75,000 clones, about 81% occurring once. Sequenced sample: peripheral blood. These receptors all come from a man older than 75 with acute or convalescent COVID-19.

The rearrangement joins TRBV5-1 to TRBJ2-7; D may be TRBD1 (5 bases). There are 14 residues in the CDR3. The germline gives CDR1 SGHRS, CDR2 YFSETQ. V dropped 5 bases and J dropped 0 bases, with 12 bases sitting between them. CDR3 protein: CASRGQVSSYEQYF. The CDR3 DNA reads TGCGCCAGCAGGGGGCAAGTGAGCTCCTACGAGCAGTACTTC.

V is TRBV7-3 and J is TRBJ2-3; D perhaps matches TRBD2 (6 bases). The germline V gene has CDR1 SGHTA and CDR2 FQGTGA. This CDR3 has 15 residues. Trimming took 0 bases from V and 3 from J, leaving 10 bases between them. CDR3: CASSLTGGETDTQYF. The CDR3 DNA follows: TGTGCCAGCAGCTTAACGGGAGGTGAAACAGATACGCAGTATTTT. Full variable domain (missing parts from reference TRBV7-3 and TRBJ2-3): GAGVSQTPSNKVTEKGKYVELRCDPISGHTALYWYRQSLGQGPEFLIYFQGTGAADDSGLPNDRFFAVRPEGSVSTLKIQRTERGDSAVYLCASSLTGGETDTQYFGPGTRLTVL.

V usage is TRBV18 and J usage is TRBJ2-5; maybe TRBD1 (6 bases). The V end was cut by 5 bases, the J end by 2 bases, with 12 bases between. Germline loops: CDR1 KGHSH, CDR2 LQKENI. This CDR3 is built from 14 residues. The CDR3 nucleotides read TGTGCCAGCTCAGATCGGACAGTACAAGAGACCCAGTACTTC. This gives the protein CASSDRTVQETQYF.

V gene TRBV7-9 combines with J gene TRBJ1-1; 8 nucleotides align to TRBD1. This CDR3 spans 14 amino acids. Germline trimming cut 1 base from V and 7 bases from J; bases unmatched to any gene: 5. Per germline, CDR1 SEHNR and CDR2 FQNEAQ (reference sequence). DNA for the CDR3: TGTGCCAGCAGCTTAGATTGGGACAGGTATGAAGCTTTCTTT. It is translated as CASSLDWDRYEAFF.

V is TRBV9 and J is TRBJ2-1; 10 bases match TRBD1. The CDR3 has 17 amino acids. The V and J ends lost 3 bases and 2 bases, in that order; junction bases with no gene match: 8. CDR1 and CDR2 from the germline V gene are SGDLS and YYNGEE. In DNA form, the CDR3 reads TGTGCCAGCAGCGCCCCGGACAGGGGGTTCCCCTACAATGAGCAGTTCTTC. This sequence encodes CASSAPDRGFPYNEQFF.

The chain couples TRBV11-2 to TRBJ2-7; D unclear. The V and J ends lost 0 bases and 1 base respectively, with 10 bases between them. The CDR3 is 15 amino acids. Germline-derived CDR1 and CDR2 are SGHAT and FQNNGV. CDR3 DNA sequence: TGTGCCAGCAGCTTAGAGAGCGTCTATTCCTACGAGCAGTACTTC. Its translation is CASSLESVYSYEQYF.

The chain joins TRBV7-2 to TRBJ1-6; the match to TRBD1 covers 7 bases. The junction had 3 bases not matched to a gene; V was cut back by 3 bases and J by 4 bases. The CDR3 covers 15 residues. Germline CDR1 SGHTA, CDR2 FQGNSA. Here the CDR3 DNA reads TGTGCCAGCAGCTTGGGACAGCATTATAATTCACCCCTCCACTTT. Translation gives CASSLGQHYNSPLHF.

The table lists this clone with a count of one. The gene calls are TRBV7-9 and TRBJ2-7; unclear D gene. The V end lost 2 bases, the J end lost 5 bases, and 13 bases lay between the germline ends. Germline values: CDR1 SEHNR, CDR2 FQNEAQ (reference sequence). The CDR3 is 14 residues long. The chain's CDR3 is CASSLTSPGDEQYF. Here the CDR3 DNA reads TGTGCCAGCAGCTTAACCAGTCCAGGCGACGAGCAGTACTTC.

The chain couples TRBV15 to TRBJ2-1; D call uncertain. Trimming removed 1 base from V and 0 bases from J, with 7 bases in between. The CDR3 runs to 15 residues. The germline V gene has CDR1 LNHNV and CDR2 YYDKDF (reference sequence). DNA for the CDR3: TGTGCCACCAGCAGAGGGCAGATCTCCTACAATGAGCAGTTCTTC. Translating it yields CATSRGQISYNEQFF.

This chain links TRBV5-1 with TRBJ2-7; 8 bases align to TRBD1. The junction had 7 bases not matched to a gene; V was cut back by 4 bases and J by 4 bases. Germline V gene lookup returns CDR1 SGHRS and CDR2 YFSETQ. The CDR3 contains 14 residues. CDR3 nucleotide sequence: TGCGCCAGCAGCGTCGGACAGGGAGGATACGAGCAGTACTTC. It encodes CASSVGQGGYEQYF.